This T cell receptor (beta chain) originates from a study of blood T cell repertoires in COVID-19. The wider study: Spain, Italy and the United States supplied samples that represented acute and convalescent COVID-19.

The CDR3 runs to 15 residues. V gave up 4 bases and J gave up 1 base, with 14 bases separating them. Germline CDR1 and CDR2: SGHRS and YFSETQ. Sequencing used immunoSEQ multiplex PCR; TCRdb keeps in-frame clones, though not all of them. This sample carries about 220,000 clones, about 84% of them seen once, and the ten largest clones take roughly 12%. The V call is TRBV5-1, the J call TRBJ2-5; the D gene is possibly TRBD1 (6 bases). The sequenced sample consisted of peripheral blood. The sequence derives from a human donor in a cohort sampled during active COVID-19. CDR3 DNA sequence: TGCGCCAGCAGCAGGGGGTCCCTAGGCCAAGAGACCCAGTACTTC. Protein sequence: CASSRGSLGQETQYF.